The sequence of this T cell receptor beta chain was determined in a study of response to subunit inactivated influenza vaccine. Study-wide results and caveats: It was suggested by the authors that few new T cells are recruited by each seasonal influenza vaccination.

TCRdb used MiXCR to reprocess the RT-PCR reads, holding one entry per CDR3 protein. Of about 800,000 distinct CDR3 sequences in the sample, 21% were seen once. This clonotype was counted between two and nine times. Antigen unknown. There are 15 residues in the CDR3. The germline V gene has CDR1 LNHDA and CDR2 SQIVND (reference sequence). V lost 5 bases, J lost 6 bases, and 10 bases stayed unmatched. The source was PBMCs from blood, collected 4 to 6 days after vaccination. This sequence originates from a man aged 50 to 59 who received an inactivated influenza vaccine. The rearrangement links TRBV19 to TRBJ2-7, with 10 positions matching TRBD1. Written as DNA, the CDR3 is TGTGCCAGTAGTCGATCGACAGGGGGCTTGCGCGAGCAGTACTTC. This gives the protein CASSRSTGGLREQYF.